A single sample is the source of the 30 T cell receptor beta chains below, sequenced in a study of blood T cell repertoires in COVID-19 (dated by TCRdb to between 2020 and 2021). The library was generated by the immunoSEQ multiplex PCR assay. The table comes from immuneACCESS by way of TCRdb, which keeps in-frame sequences with V and J called. Part of the clones is missing from these tables; in studies checked, under half for an unresolved V gene and the rest for unknown reasons. The sample profile shows roughly 260,000 clones; more than 85% of them were found once. The top ten hold 2% to 3% of the sample. The source material was peripheral blood. These receptors were obtained from a person aged 18-29 years with COVID-19, enrolled during active disease.

This clone has more than one count but fewer than ten. V gene TRBV3-1 (or the pseudogene TRBV3-2) combines with J gene TRBJ1-1; D may be TRBD1 (5 bases). The CDR3 is 14 amino acids. The germline CDR1 and CDR2 sequences are LGHDT and YNNKEL (reference sequence). V dropped 5 bases and J dropped 0 bases, with 10 bases sitting between them. CDR3 protein: CASSFRVMNTEAFF. CDR3 sequence (DNA): TGTGCCAGCAGCTTCAGGGTCATGAACACTGAAGCTTTCTTT.

The J gene is TRBJ2-5, the V gene TRBV7-6; TRBD2 matches at 10 bases. The CDR3 is 15 residues long. The V segment lost 5 bases and the J segment 5 bases; nucleotides outside the gene matches: 8. Looked up from germline, CDR1 is SGHVS and CDR2 is FNYEAQ. This chain's CDR3 is CASSPEREGLETQYF. The CDR3 coding sequence is TGTGCCAGCAGCCCAGAGCGGGAGGGCCTTGAGACCCAGTACTTC.

The chain has TRBV4-1 and TRBJ1-6; 8 bases fit TRBD1. Looked up from germline, CDR1 is MGHRA and CDR2 is YSYEKL. The V segment lost 0 bases and the J segment 9 bases; nucleotides outside the gene matches: 10. CDR3 size: 17 residues. The DNA of the CDR3 is TGCGCCAGCAGCCAAGATTGGGACAGGAAGGAAATTTCACCCCTCCACTTT. Protein sequence: CASSQDWDRKEISPLHF.

V gene TRBV7-8 combines with J gene TRBJ1-4; the D is unclear. The germline V gene has CDR1 SGHVS and CDR2 FQNEAQ. Trimming cost V 5 bases and J 5 bases, with 15 bases left between them. The CDR3 is 15 amino acids. CDR3 residues: CASSGPPGSNEKLFF. The CDR3 DNA is TGTGCCAGCAGCGGACCGCCGGGGTCGAATGAAAAACTGTTTTTT.

CDR3 protein: CASSFIGQAGGYTF. The CDR3 DNA sequence: TGTGCCAGCAGCTTTATTGGTCAGGCTGGCGGCTACACCTTC. This rearrangement joins TRBV7-2 to TRBJ1-2, with D hard to call. The CDR3 is 14 residues long. Trimming stripped 3 bases from V and 8 bases from J, with 16 bases between. CDR1 and CDR2 (germline): SGHTA, FQGNSA.

The chain employs TRBV28 and TRBJ1-4, with 9 nucleotides matching TRBD1. V lost 5 bases, J lost 7 bases, and 11 bases stayed unmatched. The CDR3 is 16 residues long. Germline CDR1 is MDHEN and CDR2 is SYDVKM. The CDR3 DNA reads TGTGCCAGCAGTATCCTGGCGGGACAGGGCGTTGAAAAACTGTTTTTT. This encodes CASSILAGQGVEKLFF.

The DNA of the CDR3 is TGTGCCAGCAGCACAGGGGCGAACACTGAAGCTTTCTTT. This sequence encodes CASSTGANTEAFF. The chain employs TRBV2 and TRBJ1-1; the match to TRBD1 covers 7 bases. The germline gives CDR1 SNHLY, CDR2 FYNNEI. The trim removed 6 bases at V and 1 base at J, leaving 2 bases unmatched. The CDR3 extends over 13 amino acids.

The chain employs TRBV7-9 and TRBJ2-2, with D possibly TRBD1 on 6 matching bases. CDR1 is SEHNR, CDR2 FQNEAQ, per germline (reference sequence). V lost 6 bases and J lost 3, with 20 bases in between. The CDR3 is 17 amino acids. CDR3 region: CASSRMGQGPHTGELFF. CDR3 sequence (DNA): TGTGCCAGCAGTCGGATGGGGCAGGGGCCGCACACCGGGGAGCTGTTTTTT. Full variable domain (remainder filled in from reference TRBV7-9 and TRBJ2-2): DTGVSQNPRHKITKRGQNVTFRCDPISEHNRLYWYRQTLGQGPEFLTYFQNEAQLEKSRLLSDRFSAERPKGSFSTLEIQRTEQGDSAMYLCASSRMGQGPHTGELFFGEGSRLTVL.

The V gene is TRBV28, the J gene TRBJ1-5, with a weak D call TRBD1 (6 bases). Germline V CDR1 and CDR2: MDHEN, SYDVKM. V was trimmed by 5 bases and J by 6 bases, leaving 20 bases between them. The CDR3 contains 16 residues. The CDR3 DNA sequence: TGTGCCAGCAGTCCTAGTACCAGGGGAGTAGGTCAGCCCCAGCATTTT. Protein: CASSPSTRGVGQPQHF.

V and J are TRBV9 and TRBJ2-1, with 8 bases matching TRBD1. This CDR3 spans 15 amino acids. With 3 bases clipped from V and 5 bases from J, the junction kept 7 bases outside the gene matches. Germline CDR1 reads SGDLS; CDR2 reads YYNGEE. In DNA, the CDR3 is TGTGCCAGCAGCGGGAAACAGGGGGTCCACAATGAGCAGTTCTTC. Translation: CASSGKQGVHNEQFF.

This clone was found a few times. The genes are TRBV4-3 and TRBJ2-7; 8 nucleotides match TRBD1. CDR1 and CDR2 from the germline V gene are LGHNA and YSLEER. Losses at the gene ends were 3 bases for V and 3 bases for J; bases not matched to a gene: 1. The CDR3 runs 13 residues. The CDR3 DNA reads as TGCGCCAGCAGCCACGGACAGGGCTACGAGCAGTACTTC. Its protein product is CASSHGQGYEQYF.

The genes are TRBV28 and TRBJ2-7, with 8 nucleotides matching TRBD2. This CDR3 spans 13 amino acids. Trimming at V came to 5 bases and at J to 4 bases, leaving 4 bases not matched to a gene. Germline CDR1 MDHEN, CDR2 SYDVKM. CDR3 region: CASSPTSAYEQYF. In DNA, the CDR3 is TGTGCCAGCAGTCCGACTAGCGCTTACGAGCAGTACTTC.

The V call is TRBV21-1, the J call TRBJ1-2; the table assigns TRBD1, which was not confirmed against the DNA. TRBV21-1 is marked as a pseudogene. This CDR3 comprises 16 residues. This chain's CDR3 is CASSSKGTGANYGYTF. CDR3 in DNA: TGTGCCAGCAGCTCAAAGGGGACAGGAGCTAACTATGGCTACACCTTC.

This chain uses TRBV30 with TRBJ2-2, with a tentative D call TRBD1 (6 bases). Germline CDR1 reads GTSNPN; CDR2 reads SVGIG (reference sequence). There are 17 residues in the CDR3. V was cut by 3 bases and J by 7 bases, with 24 bases left in between. CDR3 nucleotides: TGTGCCTGGAGGACCCTCCAGGGGCCACGACCCGGCGGGGAGCTGTTTTTT. Its protein product is CAWRTLQGPRPGGELFF.

The chain combines TRBV11-2 with TRBJ2-2; possible D gene TRBD1, 7 bases. Germline assignment: CDR1 SGHAT and CDR2 FQNNGV. CDR3 length: 17 amino acids. Deletions cut 0 bases from V and 3 bases from J, with 14 bases between. The CDR3 DNA sequence: TGTGCCAGCAGCTTAGAATTGGCGGGACAGCACACCGGGGAGCTGTTTTTT. This codes for CASSLELAGQHTGELFF.

This chain joins TRBV2 and TRBJ1-3; TRBD1 is a possible D gene (6 bases). The ends were cut back, 2 bases at V and 4 bases at J, with 9 bases in the middle. CDR3 length: 14 residues. The germline CDR1 and CDR2 sequences are SNHLY and FYNNEI. The CDR3 region is CASSESTGGNTIYF. CDR3 DNA: TGTGCCAGCAGTGAATCTACAGGGGGAAACACCATATATTTT.

This sequence joins TRBV30 and TRBJ2-1; 12 positions agree with TRBD2. Germline V lookup: CDR1 GTSNPN, CDR2 SVGIG (reference sequence). This CDR3 contains 15 residues. V shed 0 bases, J shed 6 bases, and the junction held 3 bases outside the gene matches. The CDR3: CAWSVLAGGFNEQFF. CDR3 DNA: TGTGCCTGGAGTGTACTAGCGGGAGGCTTCAATGAGCAGTTCTTC.

The rearrangement links TRBV15 to TRBJ1-1; TRBD1 is a possible D gene (5 bases). V was cut by 4 bases and J by 5 bases, with 23 bases left in between. Looked up from germline, CDR1 is LNHNV and CDR2 is YYDKDF (reference sequence). The CDR3 runs 17 residues. CDR3 residues: CATSNVLTWGAGTEAFF. CDR3 coding DNA: TGTGCCACCAGCAACGTTCTAACTTGGGGCGCGGGGACTGAAGCTTTCTTT.

V gene TRBV28 combines with J gene TRBJ2-3; TRBD2 matches at 7 bases. The trim removed 7 bases at V and 4 bases at J, leaving 11 bases unmatched. The CDR3 runs 15 residues. The germline gives CDR1 MDHEN, CDR2 SYDVKM. The CDR3, as DNA: TGTGCCAGCACCGCCTCGTTGGGGGGGGCAGATACGCAGTATTTT. Encoded protein: CASTASLGGADTQYF.

This rearrangement joins TRBV18 to TRBJ2-7, with 12 bases lining up with TRBD2. The V and J ends lost 4 bases and 4 bases, in that order; junction bases with no gene match: 26. The CDR3 runs to 22 residues. CDR1 and CDR2 (germline): KGHSH, LQKENI. The chain's CDR3 is CASSLTSQKTSGSQTKKYEQYF. CDR3 nucleotides: TGTGCCAGCTCACTCACCTCCCAGAAGACTAGCGGGAGTCAAACAAAAAAGTACGAGCAGTACTTC.

V usage is TRBV15 and J usage is TRBJ2-1, with a tentative D call TRBD2 (6 bases). The CDR3 is made up of 12 amino acids. Germline loops: CDR1 LNHNV, CDR2 YYDKDF (reference sequence). V was pared by 3 bases and J by 8 bases, with 8 bases between. CDR3 protein: CATSSGGDEQFF. CDR3 DNA: TGTGCCACCAGCAGCGGAGGGGATGAGCAGTTCTTC. Looking up the rest from reference TRBV15 and TRBJ2-1 gives the full variable domain: DAMVIQNPRYQVTQFGKPVTLSCSQTLNHNVMYWYQQKSSQAPKLLFHYYDKDFNNEADTPDNFQSRRPNTSFCFLDIRSPGLGDTAMYLCATSSGGDEQFFGPGTRLTVL.

CDR3 DNA: TGTGCCAGTAGTGACAACCGACAGGGGAACACTGAAGCTTTCTTT. It is translated as CASSDNRQGNTEAFF. The chain uses TRBV19 and TRBJ1-1; 7 nucleotides align to TRBD1. The CDR3 runs to 15 residues. CDR1 LNHDA and CDR2 SQIVND come from the germline V gene (reference sequence). V lost 5 bases to trimming and J lost 1 base; unmatched junction nucleotides: 7.

This chain links TRBV6-5 with TRBJ2-1, with a possible D match to TRBD2 (5 bases). Trimming took 2 bases from V and 4 from J, leaving 6 bases between them. The CDR3 sequence is 13 residues long. In germline, CDR1 is MNHEY, CDR2 SVGAGI. This chain's CDR3 is CASSYEGYNEQFF. The CDR3, as DNA: TGTGCCAGCAGTTACGAGGGATACAATGAGCAGTTCTTC.

The chain carries TRBV7-9 and TRBJ2-7; D not certain. Germline CDR1 SEHNR, CDR2 FQNEAQ (reference sequence). Trimming left V 4 bases short and J 4 bases short, with 8 bases between. CDR3 length: 12 amino acids. CDR3 region: CASSSQLYEQYF. In DNA form, the CDR3 reads TGTGCCAGCAGCTCCCAACTTTACGAGCAGTACTTC.

The chain uses TRBV19 and TRBJ2-3, with TRBD2 identical over 7 bases. Germline V gene data show CDR1 as LNHDA and CDR2 as SQIVND (reference sequence). V trimming: 5 bases; J trimming: 6 bases; junction bases outside the gene matches: 5. The CDR3 extends over 13 amino acids. CDR3 loop: CASSPGGIDTQYF. CDR3 sequence (DNA): TGTGCCAGTAGTCCCGGGGGGATCGATACGCAGTATTTT.

The chain is built from TRBV3-1 (or the pseudogene TRBV3-2) and TRBJ1-4; D possibly corresponds to TRBD1 (6 bases). The V end lost 1 base, the J end lost 8 bases, and 11 bases lay between the germline ends. The CDR3 runs 14 residues. The germline gives CDR1 LGHDT, CDR2 YNNKEL (reference sequence). CDR3: CASSQAGTGEKLFF. CDR3 coding DNA: TGTGCCAGCAGCCAAGCAGGTACAGGGGAAAAACTGTTTTTT.

J is TRBJ2-7 and V is TRBV7-2; 12 positions agree with TRBD2. The CDR3 loop spans 17 amino acids. Germline V gene sequence: CDR1 SGHTA, CDR2 FQGNSA. V dropped 2 bases and J dropped 5; count of bases not matched to a gene: 10. The CDR3 here is CASSLLAGGSPGHEQYF. The CDR3 nucleotides are TGTGCCAGCAGCTTACTAGCGGGAGGGTCCCCCGGCCACGAGCAGTACTTC.

V is TRBV2 and J is TRBJ1-5, with D unclear. Germline CDR1 reads SNHLY; CDR2 reads FYNNEI. V was pared by 2 bases and J by 7 bases, with 6 bases between. The CDR3 has 12 amino acids. This chain's CDR3 is CASSESIQPQHF. CDR3 DNA sequence: TGTGCCAGCAGTGAATCTATCCAGCCCCAGCATTTT.

The gene calls are TRBV19 and TRBJ2-6, with a weak D call TRBD1 (6 bases). Germline V gene data show CDR1 as LNHDA and CDR2 as SQIVND (reference sequence). The CDR3 has 17 residues. Trimming pared 1 base from V and 0 bases from J, leaving 10 bases between. CDR3 in DNA: TGTGCCAGTAGTATAGGTGGACAGCGCTCTGGGGCCAACGTCCTGACTTTC. This gives the protein CASSIGGQRSGANVLTF.

The chain joins TRBV19 to TRBJ2-1, with TRBD2 identical over 9 bases. J gave up 4 bases and V 3 bases, and 1 base lay outside the gene matches. The CDR3 runs to 14 residues. Per germline, CDR1 LNHDA and CDR2 SQIVND (reference sequence). CDR3 bases: TGTGCCAGTAGTATTCTAGCGGGGTACAATGAGCAGTTCTTC. This codes for CASSILAGYNEQFF.